The 27 T cell receptor beta chains given below trace back to one sample, sequenced in a study of OX40 agonist ivuxolimab in advanced cancers. The data were produced by immunoSEQ multiplex PCR, yet TCRdb's version contains in-frame clones alone and is incomplete. The sample yields roughly 65,000 clones, about 91% seen once. Sequencing was performed on CD4+ or CD8+ T cells sorted from blood, taken in a trial of the OX40 agonist ivuxolimab. All receptors come from an adult with an advanced solid tumor such as melanoma, head and neck, liver or kidney cancer.

The gene calls are TRBV10-3 and TRBJ2-2; 7 positions agree with TRBD2. The CDR3 runs 15 residues. With V trimmed by 2 bases and J by 0 bases, 0 bases remained unmatched. Germline assignment: CDR1 ENHRY and CDR2 SYGVKD. The CDR3 loop is CAISERGANTGELFF. For the CDR3, the DNA is TGTGCCATCAGTGAGCGGGGGGCGAACACCGGGGAGCTGTTTTTT.

This clone was counted between two and nine times. The CDR3 nucleotides read TGTGCCAGCAGCTTGCTCTCTTTAGCGGGGCACACAGATACGCAGTATTTT. This translates into CASSLLSLAGHTDTQYF. This chain joins TRBV5-4 and TRBJ2-3, with TRBD2 matching over 8 bases. CDR3 length: 17 amino acids. Germline values: CDR1 SGHNT, CDR2 YYREEE (reference sequence). With V trimmed by 1 base and J by 2 bases, 9 bases remained unmatched.

The J gene is TRBJ1-1, the V gene TRBV13; 8 bases agree with TRBD1. Per germline, CDR1 PRHDT and CDR2 FYEKMQ (reference sequence). This CDR3 has 16 amino acids. The V and J ends lost 5 bases and 4 bases, in that order; junction bases with no gene match: 12. For the CDR3, the DNA is TGTGCCAGCAGCCCCGATAGCAGGGGGCTTGGCACTGAAGCTTTCTTT. Amino acids: CASSPDSRGLGTEAFF.

This chain connects TRBV4-1 to TRBJ1-1, with unresolved D. This CDR3 spans 15 amino acids. Looked up from germline, CDR1 is MGHRA and CDR2 is YSYEKL. Trimming took 0 bases from V and 4 from J, leaving 12 bases between them. The CDR3 sequence is CASSQDSIVGTEAFF. For the CDR3, the DNA is TGCGCCAGCAGCCAAGACTCCATAGTAGGCACTGAAGCTTTCTTT.

J is TRBJ2-7 and V is TRBV21-1; the table assigns TRBD1, which was not confirmed against the DNA. TRBV21-1 is a pseudogene segment. The CDR3 runs 15 residues. CDR3 nucleotide sequence: TGTGCCAGCAGCAAAGGAAAGATCAGCTCCTACGAGCAGTACTTC. Residues: CASSKGKISSYEQYF.

The chain joins TRBV7-2 to TRBJ2-5; 15 bases align to TRBD2. With 5 bases clipped from V and 4 bases from J, the junction kept 11 bases outside the gene matches. The germline V gene encodes CDR1 SGHTA and CDR2 FQGNSA. This CDR3 contains 18 residues. Written as DNA, the CDR3 is TGTGCCAGCAGCCGACACAGGGGACTAGCGGGAGGTGGAGAGACCCAGTACTTC. Its protein product is CASSRHRGLAGGGETQYF.

The chain employs TRBV5-5 and TRBJ2-2; no reliable D call. The CDR3 runs to 15 residues. Germline CDR1 SGHKS, CDR2 YYEKEE (reference sequence). Trimming cost V 0 bases and J 6 bases, with 12 bases left between them. The CDR3 spells CASSLASSLSGELFF. CDR3 nucleotide sequence: TGTGCCAGCAGCTTGGCTTCCTCTTTATCCGGGGAGCTGTTTTTT. Full variable domain (missing parts from reference TRBV5-5 and TRBJ2-2): DAGVTQSPTHLIKTRGQQVTLRCSPISGHKSVSWYQQVLGQGPQFIFQYYEKEERGRGNFPDRFSARQFPNYSSELNVNALLLGDSALYLCASSLASSLSGELFFGEGSRLTVL.

The chain joins TRBV5-4 to TRBJ1-2; D uncertain. This CDR3 is 12 amino acids long. V was shortened by 4 bases and J by 3 bases, with 7 bases between the two germline ends. CDR1 and CDR2 from the germline V gene are SGHNT and YYREEE (reference sequence). The CDR3 loop reads CASSLEYYGYTF. The DNA of the CDR3 is TGTGCCAGCAGCCTGGAGTACTATGGCTACACCTTC.

This clone came up a few times. The chain combines TRBV6-1 with TRBJ1-1; a weak D match, TRBD1 (6 bases). The germline V and J ends were trimmed by 6 bases and 1 base, with 12 bases remaining between them. From germline, CDR1 is MNHNS and CDR2 SASEGT. The CDR3 sequence is 14 residues long. The CDR3 region is CASRATGPNTEAFF. CDR3 bases: TGTGCCAGCAGGGCGACAGGCCCGAACACTGAAGCTTTCTTT.

Regarding this clone: The identical CDR3 is also encoded by other nucleotide sequences in the sample. The CDR3 DNA follows: TGTGCCAGCAGCCCGGTTCGGAGGGGGGGGAACACCGGGGAGCTGTTTTTT. Amino acid sequence: CASSPVRRGGNTGELFF. The genes are TRBV5-4 and TRBJ2-2; possibly TRBD2 for D (7 bases). CDR1 is SGHNT, CDR2 YYREEE, per germline (reference sequence). V lost 4 bases and J lost 1, with 17 bases in between. CDR3 length equals 17 residues.

The rearrangement uses TRBV29-1 and TRBJ2-1; 7 bases are shared with TRBD1. Germline trimming cut 4 bases from V and 3 bases from J; bases unmatched to any gene: 12. CDR1 is SQVTM, CDR2 ANQGSEA, per germline. This CDR3 comprises 16 residues. CDR3 bases: TGCAGCGTTGCAAGCCCGGCAGGGGGAAACTACAATGAGCAGTTCTTC. Amino acids: CSVASPAGGNYNEQFF.

J is TRBJ1-4 and V is TRBV28; maybe TRBD1 (6 bases). Germline lookup yields CDR1 MDHEN and CDR2 SYDVKM. The CDR3 covers 17 residues. V was trimmed by 5 bases and J by 5 bases, leaving 21 bases between them. The CDR3 DNA sequence: TGTGCCAGCAGTAGCGACAGGAAGCCGCCAGTGAATGAAAAACTGTTTTTT. Translated: CASSSDRKPPVNEKLFF.

This chain links TRBV5-5 with TRBJ2-1; no reliable D call. CDR3 length equals 13 residues. Trimming removed 4 bases from V and 10 bases from J, with 15 bases in between. CDR1 is SGHKS and CDR2 is YYEKEE in the germline V gene (reference sequence). The CDR3, as DNA: TGTGCCAGCAGCCCGCGGCCTTCTTACGAGCAGTTCTTC. Translating gives CASSPRPSYEQFF.

V usage is TRBV29-1 and J usage is TRBJ2-5; possible D gene TRBD1, 6 bases. The CDR3 has 12 amino acids. V was clipped by 7 bases and J by 4 bases, with 13 bases between them. The germline gives CDR1 SQVTM, CDR2 ANQGSEA. The CDR3 loop reads CSALRDTETQYF. In DNA, the CDR3 is TGCAGCGCCCTCCGGGACACAGAGACCCAGTACTTC.

V usage is TRBV6-5 and J usage is TRBJ1-5; the D gene is possibly TRBD1 (6 bases). The length of the CDR3 is 15 residues. V lost 2 bases and J 1 base, leaving 9 bases between the germline ends. Germline V CDR1 and CDR2: MNHEY, SVGAGI. CDR3: CASSYRGASNQPQHF. The CDR3, as DNA: TGTGCCAGCAGTTACCGGGGGGCGAGCAATCAGCCCCAGCATTTT.

The J gene is TRBJ1-1, the V gene TRBV7-2, with D perhaps TRBD1 (6 bases). V dropped 2 bases and J dropped 5 bases, with 12 bases sitting between them. Germline CDR1 SGHTA, CDR2 FQGNSA. The CDR3 is 14 residues long. CDR3 sequence (DNA): TGTGCCAGCAGCTTATATTACCAGGGGACTGAAGCTTTCTTT. This codes for CASSLYYQGTEAFF. The entire variable domain, with the rest obtained from reference TRBV7-2 and TRBJ1-1, is as follows: GAGVSQSPSNKVTEKGKDVELRCDPISGHTALYWYRQSLGQGLEFLIYFQGNSAPDKSGLPSDRFSAERTGGSVSTLTIQRTQQEDSAVYLCASSLYYQGTEAFFGQGTRLTVV.

The CDR3, as DNA: TGTGCCATCAGTGACAAAAGCCGAGGGACTAGCGGGCAAGAGACCCAGTACTTC. Translated: CAISDKSRGTSGQETQYF. V gene TRBV10-3 combines with J gene TRBJ2-5, with TRBD2 identical over 12 bases. The CDR3 totals 18 residues. The V gene's germline CDR1 is ENHRY and CDR2 SYGVKD. V shed 3 bases, J shed 2 bases, and the junction held 10 bases outside the gene matches.

The V call is TRBV6-4, the J call TRBJ1-2; 10 nucleotides match TRBD1. This CDR3 has 15 residues. Germline CDR1 and CDR2: MRHNA and SNTAGT. V shed 8 bases and J 4 bases; nucleotides not matched to a gene: 10. The CDR3 region is CASAPTGTGVYGYTF. The CDR3, as DNA: TGTGCCAGCGCGCCGACTGGGACAGGGGTCTATGGCTACACCTTC.

The chain employs TRBV6-5 and TRBJ1-6; 9 nucleotides line up with TRBD1. V shed 5 bases and J 10 bases; nucleotides not matched to a gene: 6. This CDR3 is built from 14 residues. CDR1 is MNHEY, CDR2 SVGAGI, per germline. CDR3 nucleotides: TGTGCCAGCAGTCGGGACAGGGAGAAGTCACCCCTCCACTTT. Its translation: CASSRDREKSPLHF.

This clone has a handful of counts. This sequence joins TRBV7-8 and TRBJ1-5; D not resolved. The length of the CDR3 is 13 residues. Trimming shortened V by 2 bases and J by 6 bases, and 8 bases separated the two germline ends. Per germline, CDR1 SGHVS and CDR2 FQNEAQ. The CDR3 bases are TGTGCCAGCAGCTTACATGACGGTCAGCCCCAGCATTTT. Its translation: CASSLHDGQPQHF.

The chain recombines TRBV18 with TRBJ2-7; tentatively, D is TRBD1 (5 bases). The CDR3 extends over 14 amino acids. The germline V and J ends were trimmed by 0 bases and 5 bases, with 11 bases remaining between them. CDR1 is KGHSH, CDR2 LQKENI, per germline. The CDR3: CASSPPARANEQYF. The CDR3 DNA reads as TGTGCCAGCTCACCACCGGCCAGGGCTAACGAGCAGTACTTC.

The J gene is TRBJ1-1, the V gene TRBV6-1; perhaps TRBD1 as D (6 bases). V was cut by 0 bases and J by 8 bases, with 13 bases left in between. The germline CDR1 and CDR2 sequences are MNHNS and SASEGT. The CDR3 sequence is 14 residues long. The CDR3 here is CASSEAGAPREAFF. In DNA, the CDR3 is TGTGCCAGCAGTGAAGCGGGGGCTCCCCGAGAAGCTTTCTTT.

The V and J genes are TRBV30 and TRBJ2-1, with a weak D call TRBD1 (6 bases). V lost 2 bases to trimming and J lost 9 bases, with 14 bases between them. The CDR3 sequence is 13 residues long. CDR1 and CDR2 from the germline V gene are GTSNPN and SVGIG (reference sequence). This CDR3 reads CAWSNQEGGEQFF. CDR3 DNA: TGTGCCTGGAGTAACCAGGAAGGGGGTGAGCAGTTCTTC.

This clone came up a few times. The J gene is TRBJ2-7, the V gene TRBV7-2; D is unresolved. Trimming stripped 6 bases from V and 0 bases from J, with 12 bases between. Germline CDR1 reads SGHTA; CDR2 reads FQGNSA. This CDR3 has 14 amino acids. Here the CDR3 DNA reads TGTGCCAGCAGGAAAGACCTCAGCTCCTACGAGCAGTACTTC. It encodes CASRKDLSSYEQYF.

The chain is built from TRBV5-1 and TRBJ1-2; D is perhaps TRBD1 (5 bases). Trimming pared 4 bases from V and 7 bases from J, leaving 11 bases between. From germline, CDR1 is SGHRS and CDR2 YFSETQ. This CDR3 is 12 amino acids long. CDR3 region: CASSLWQGGYTF. The DNA of the CDR3 is TGCGCCAGCAGCCTCTGGCAGGGTGGCTACACCTTC.

This clone is a singleton in its sample. The CDR3 DNA follows: TGTGCCAGCAGCTATGGATCGGCTTCTGGAAACACCATATATTTT. Residues: CASSYGSASGNTIYF. The gene calls are TRBV7-2 and TRBJ1-3; unclear D gene. Germline CDR1 and CDR2: SGHTA and FQGNSA. The CDR3 runs to 15 residues. Trimming shortened V by 4 bases and J by 1 base, and 11 bases separated the two germline ends.

This clone has a single count. The chain couples TRBV28 to TRBJ1-3; no clear D gene. The CDR3 spans 17 residues. Germline values: CDR1 MDHEN, CDR2 SYDVKM. V was pared by 6 bases and J by 0 bases, with 18 bases between. In nucleotides, the CDR3 is TGTGCCAGCAGCATACAAGCACCGACATTCTCTGGAAACACCATATATTTT. Translating it yields CASSIQAPTFSGNTIYF.